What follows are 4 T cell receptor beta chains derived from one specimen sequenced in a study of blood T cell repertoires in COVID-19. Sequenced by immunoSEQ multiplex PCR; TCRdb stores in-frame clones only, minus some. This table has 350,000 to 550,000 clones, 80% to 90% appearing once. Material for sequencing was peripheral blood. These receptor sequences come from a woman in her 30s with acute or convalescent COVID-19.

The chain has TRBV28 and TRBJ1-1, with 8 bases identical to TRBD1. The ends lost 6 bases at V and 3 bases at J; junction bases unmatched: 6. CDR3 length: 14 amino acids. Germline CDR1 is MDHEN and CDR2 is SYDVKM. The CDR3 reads CASRGQAIYTEAFF. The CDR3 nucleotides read TGTGCCAGCAGGGGACAGGCGATATACACTGAAGCTTTCTTT.

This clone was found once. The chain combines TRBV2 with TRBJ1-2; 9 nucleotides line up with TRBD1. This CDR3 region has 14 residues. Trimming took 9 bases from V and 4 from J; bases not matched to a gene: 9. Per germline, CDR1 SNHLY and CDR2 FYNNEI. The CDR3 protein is CARYPGQGPYGYTF. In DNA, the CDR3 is TGTGCCAGGTACCCGGGACAGGGACCCTATGGCTACACCTTC.

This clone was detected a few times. The CDR3 DNA reads as TGTGCCAGCAGCTTGGGTCTAGCGGGGAATCCTAGCACAGATACGCAGTATTTT. Residues: CASSLGLAGNPSTDTQYF. V and J are TRBV5-4 and TRBJ2-3; 9 bases line up with TRBD2. J gave up 0 bases and V 0 bases, and 8 bases lay outside the gene matches. Looked up from germline, CDR1 is SGHNT and CDR2 is YYREEE (reference sequence). This CDR3 region has 18 residues. Complete variable domain (other parts from reference TRBV5-4 and TRBJ2-3): ETGVTQSPTHLIKTRGQQVTLRCSSQSGHNTVSWYQQALGQGPQFIFQYYREEENGRGNFPPRFSGLQFPNYSSELNVNALELDDSALYLCASSLGLAGNPSTDTQYFGPGTRLTVL.

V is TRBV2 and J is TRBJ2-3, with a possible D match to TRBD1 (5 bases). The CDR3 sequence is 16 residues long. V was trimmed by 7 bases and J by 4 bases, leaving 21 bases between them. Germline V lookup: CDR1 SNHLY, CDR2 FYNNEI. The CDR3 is CASKGVPRVWADTQYF. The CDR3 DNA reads TGTGCCAGCAAGGGCGTACCCAGGGTGTGGGCAGATACGCAGTATTTT.